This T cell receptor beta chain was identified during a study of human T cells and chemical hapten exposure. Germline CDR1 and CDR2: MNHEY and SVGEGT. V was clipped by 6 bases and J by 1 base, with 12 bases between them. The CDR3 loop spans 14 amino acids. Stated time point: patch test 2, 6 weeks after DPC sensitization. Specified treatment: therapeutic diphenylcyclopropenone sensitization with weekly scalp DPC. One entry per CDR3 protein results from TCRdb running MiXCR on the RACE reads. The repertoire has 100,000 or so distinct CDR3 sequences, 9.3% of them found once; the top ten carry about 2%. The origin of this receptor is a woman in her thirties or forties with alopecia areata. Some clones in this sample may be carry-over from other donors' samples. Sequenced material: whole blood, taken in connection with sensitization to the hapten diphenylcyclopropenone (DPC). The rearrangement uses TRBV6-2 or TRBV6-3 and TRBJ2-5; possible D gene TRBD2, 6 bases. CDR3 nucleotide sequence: TGTGCCAGCAGGAAGGGACTGATCCAAGAGACCCAGTACTTC. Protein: CASRKGLIQETQYF.